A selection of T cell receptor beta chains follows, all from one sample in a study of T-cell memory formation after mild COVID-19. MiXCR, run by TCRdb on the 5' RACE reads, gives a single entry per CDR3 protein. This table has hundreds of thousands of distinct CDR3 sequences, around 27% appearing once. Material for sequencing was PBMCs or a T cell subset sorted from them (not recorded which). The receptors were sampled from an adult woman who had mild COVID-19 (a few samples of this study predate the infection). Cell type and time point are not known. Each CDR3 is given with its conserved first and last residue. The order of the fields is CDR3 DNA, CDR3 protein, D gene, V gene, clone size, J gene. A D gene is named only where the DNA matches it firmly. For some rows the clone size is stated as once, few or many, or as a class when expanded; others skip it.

cdr3_nt: TGTGCCAGCAGGGAGGGGAATAATTCACCCCTCCACTTT; cdr3_aa: CASREGNNSPLHF; d_call: .; v_call: TRBV12-3/TRBV12-4; clone_size: .; j_call: TRBJ1-6
cdr3_nt: TGTGCCACCAGTAAAGCGGGAGGCTCCTACAATGAGCAGTTCTTC; cdr3_aa: CATSKAGGSYNEQFF; d_call: TRBD2; v_call: TRBV24-1; clone_size: .; j_call: TRBJ2-1
cdr3_nt: TGTGCCAGCAGCTTCCCCCCACAGGGAAATGAGCAGTTCTTC; cdr3_aa: CASSFPPQGNEQFF; d_call: .; v_call: TRBV7-9; clone_size: few; j_call: TRBJ2-1
cdr3_nt: TGTGCCAGCAGCTTAGGCCTCCCCTTTAACACCGGGCAGCTGTTTTTT; cdr3_aa: CASSLGLPFNTGQLFF; d_call: .; v_call: TRBV7-8; clone_size: .; j_call: TRBJ2-2
cdr3_nt: TGTGCCAGCTCCCTTGCGGGTTTTGGGGAGTACGAGCAGTACTTC; cdr3_aa: CASSLAGFGEYEQYF; d_call: .; v_call: TRBV27; clone_size: few; j_call: TRBJ2-7
cdr3_nt: TGCGCCAGCAGCTATTTTGGCCTTACTAATGAAAAACTGTTTTTT; cdr3_aa: CASSYFGLTNEKLFF; d_call: .; v_call: TRBV4-1; clone_size: .; j_call: TRBJ1-4
cdr3_nt: TGTGCCAGCAGCTTGGTGGCTAGCGGGGGGGCTAGGAATGAGCAGTTCTTC; cdr3_aa: CASSLVASGGARNEQFF; d_call: TRBD2; v_call: TRBV5-5; clone_size: few; j_call: TRBJ2-1
cdr3_nt: TGTGCCAGCAGGACTAGCGGGAGGCAAACCGGGTCCTACAATGAGCAGTTCTTC; cdr3_aa: CASRTSGRQTGSYNEQFF; d_call: TRBD2; v_call: TRBV7-3; clone_size: .; j_call: TRBJ2-1
cdr3_nt: TGTGCCAGCGGCAGGGATGAGACCTACAATGAGCAGTTCTTC; cdr3_aa: CASGRDETYNEQFF; d_call: .; v_call: TRBV7-9; clone_size: many; j_call: TRBJ2-1
cdr3_nt: TGTGCCAGCAGCTTCGGGGGCGATGAGCAGTTCTTC; cdr3_aa: CASSFGGDEQFF; d_call: .; v_call: TRBV7-6; clone_size: few; j_call: TRBJ2-1
cdr3_nt: TGTGCCAGCAGTTTATCAGGGATCCATGGCTACACCTTC; cdr3_aa: CASSLSGIHGYTF; d_call: .; v_call: TRBV27; clone_size: .; j_call: TRBJ1-2
cdr3_nt: TGCGCCAGCAGCAACGGACTAGCGGGTTCTACAAGCACAGATACGCAGTATTTT; cdr3_aa: CASSNGLAGSTSTDTQYF; d_call: TRBD2; v_call: TRBV5-1; clone_size: .; j_call: TRBJ2-3
cdr3_nt: TGTGCCCAAATGGAAGGGGCGGTAGCTTTCTTT; cdr3_aa: CAQMEGAVAFF; d_call: .; v_call: TRBV30; clone_size: .; j_call: TRBJ1-1
cdr3_nt: TGTGCCAGCAGTCACAGTGGGTCTGGGGCCAACGTCCTGACTTTC; cdr3_aa: CASSHSGSGANVLTF; d_call: .; v_call: TRBV12-3/TRBV12-4; clone_size: few; j_call: TRBJ2-6
cdr3_nt: TGTGCCAGCAGGAGGACAAGCTACAATGAGCAGTTCTTC; cdr3_aa: CASRRTSYNEQFF; d_call: .; v_call: TRBV5-6; clone_size: .; j_call: TRBJ2-1